The present entry profiles one T cell receptor (beta chain) with its context. A sample-barcoded 5' primer and a J-beta primer mix were used in a second PCR of about 7 to 11 cycles. TCRdb reanalysed the 5' RACE reads using MiXCR and keeps one entry per CDR3 protein. In the table there are around 650,000 distinct CDR3 sequences, 40% to 45% of which are singletons. This entry belongs to a study of blood T cells in healthy people across ages. Donors were systemically healthy Caucasian individuals from Russia aged roughly 6 to 90 years. J was trimmed by 2 bases and V by 4 bases; bases with no gene match: 3. Germline CDR1 reads MGHDK; CDR2 reads SYGVNS. CDR3 size: 14 residues.

The origin of this receptor is an elderly man in good health. V gene TRBV25-1 combines with J gene TRBJ2-3; 7 bases are a match to TRBD1. The sample taken for sequencing was blood. This CDR3 reads CASSATGFTDTQYF. The DNA of the CDR3 is TGTGCCAGCAGTGCGACAGGGTTCACAGATACGCAGTATTTT.